The next 10 T cell receptor beta chains were all read from a single sample in a study of blood T cell repertoires in COVID-19. Produced via immunoSEQ multiplex PCR; TCRdb's table is partial and in-frame only. The sample records 240,000 or so clones, approximately 83% being singletons. Sequences were obtained from peripheral blood. The receptors come from a woman younger than 45 who had recovered from COVID-19.

This clone has more than one count but fewer than ten. The chain carries TRBV3-1 (or the pseudogene TRBV3-2) and TRBJ1-6, with TRBD1 identical over 9 bases. After removal of 5 bases from V and 6 bases from J, the junction contained 2 bases not matched to a gene. Germline loops: CDR1 LGHDT, CDR2 YNNKEL (reference sequence). This CDR3 region has 14 residues. CDR3 protein: CASSATGGNSPLHF. CDR3 sequence (DNA): TGTGCCAGCAGCGCGACAGGGGGTAATTCACCCCTCCACTTT.

The chain uses TRBV4-3 and TRBJ1-4, with D tentatively TRBD1 (5 bases). Per the germline V gene, CDR1 is LGHNA and CDR2 is YSLEER. The CDR3 loop spans 17 amino acids. Trimming removed 3 bases from V and 8 bases from J, with 22 bases in between. The CDR3 DNA reads as TGCGCCAGCAGCCAGATTGGAGCGGGGCAGGGTCGGGAAAAACTGTTTTTT. As protein: CASSQIGAGQGREKLFF.

The chain couples TRBV13 to TRBJ2-2; D is perhaps TRBD2 (6 bases). V was cut by 7 bases and J by 2 bases, with 11 bases left in between. The CDR3 loop spans 14 amino acids. Germline CDR1 reads PRHDT; CDR2 reads FYEKMQ (reference sequence). The CDR3 here is CASKRRGNTGELFF. CDR3 nucleotides: TGTGCCAGCAAGAGGCGGGGAAACACCGGGGAGCTGTTTTTT.

The chain couples TRBV14 to TRBJ1-2; TRBD1 agrees at 10 bases. The CDR3 sequence is 15 residues long. Germline V gene lookup returns CDR1 SGHDN and CDR2 FVKESK. Losses at the gene ends were 4 bases for V and 8 bases for J; bases not matched to a gene: 10. CDR3 nucleotide sequence: TGTGCCAGCAGCCCGCAGGGGACAGGGGTTATCGGCTACACCTTC. It codes for CASSPQGTGVIGYTF.

The rearrangement links TRBV7-9 to TRBJ2-1, with D perhaps matching TRBD1 (5 bases). The CDR3 length is 18 residues. Germline CDR1 and CDR2: SEHNR and FQNEAQ (reference sequence). The V end was cut by 5 bases, the J end by 2 bases, with 22 bases between. CDR3 loop: CASSPRANWMGPYNEQFF. In DNA form, the CDR3 reads TGTGCCAGCAGCCCACGAGCCAACTGGATGGGGCCCTACAATGAGCAGTTCTTC.

This chain joins TRBV11-3 and TRBJ2-5; D may be TRBD2 (5 bases). The germline gives CDR1 SGHNT, CDR2 YENEEA. Trimming took 2 bases from V and 2 from J, leaving 15 bases between them. The CDR3 length is 16 residues. The CDR3 DNA is TGTGCCAGCAGCTTAAGCCGAGCGGACCCGCAAGAGACCCAGTACTTC. Residues: CASSLSRADPQETQYF.

The chain couples TRBV7-2 to TRBJ1-3; D not certain. The CDR3 consists of 12 residues. The germline V and J ends were trimmed by 5 bases and 2 bases, with 4 bases remaining between them. Germline assignment: CDR1 SGHTA and CDR2 FQGNSA. CDR3 bases: TGTGCCAGCAGCCAGACTGGAAACACCATATATTTT. This translates into CASSQTGNTIYF.

The J gene is TRBJ2-1, the V gene TRBV13; 8 bases map to TRBD2. From germline, CDR1 is PRHDT and CDR2 FYEKMQ (reference sequence). J was trimmed by 0 bases and V by 3 bases; bases with no gene match: 4. This CDR3 comprises 16 residues. CDR3 bases: TGTGCCAGCAGCTTGGGCGGGGGGAGCTCCTACAATGAGCAGTTCTTC. This encodes CASSLGGGSSYNEQFF.

The V call is TRBV15, the J call TRBJ1-4, with D uncertain. This CDR3 spans 15 amino acids. Germline V lookup: CDR1 LNHNV, CDR2 YYDKDF (reference sequence). The germline V and J ends were trimmed by 1 base and 5 bases, with 11 bases remaining between them. CDR3 sequence: CATSRVAGLNEKLFF. CDR3 nucleotide sequence: TGTGCCACCAGCAGAGTGGCAGGCTTGAATGAAAAACTGTTTTTT.

The CDR3 DNA sequence: TGTGCCAGCAGCCTCCAGCGGGGGGGACAAGAGACCCAGTACTTC. Protein product: CASSLQRGGQETQYF. The V call is TRBV4-2, the J call TRBJ2-5, with 10 bases identical to TRBD2. V was pared by 4 bases and J by 2 bases, with 4 bases of the junction left unmatched. The CDR3 length is 15 residues. Germline-derived CDR1 and CDR2 are LGHNA and YNFKEQ.